Shown below are 26 T cell receptor beta chains from a single sample sequenced in a study of identical twins. TCRdb processed the 5' RACE reads anew with MiXCR; each CDR3 protein has one entry. Among about 220,000 distinct CDR3 sequences listed, 6% to 8.5% were seen once. This sample also appeared in a second study, on yellow fever vaccine responses in identical twins.

What was sequenced was CD8+ T cells sorted from blood. These receptors were collected from a woman aged 18-29 years in good health.

This clonotype was recorded at least ten times. The V gene is TRBV7-9, the J gene TRBJ1-1; the D gene is possibly TRBD1 (5 bases). CDR3 size: 14 residues. V lost 4 bases and J lost 1, with 10 bases in between. Germline V gives CDR1 SEHNR, CDR2 FQNEAQ (reference sequence). This CDR3 reads CASSSFGANTEAFF. The CDR3 bases are TGTGCCAGCAGCTCCTTCGGGGCGAACACTGAAGCTTTCTTT.

This clonotype occurred a few times. V gene TRBV28 combines with J gene TRBJ2-3; D possibly corresponds to TRBD2 (5 bases). The germline V and J ends were trimmed by 6 bases and 2 bases, with 21 bases remaining between them. The germline CDR1 and CDR2 sequences are MDHEN and SYDVKM. The CDR3 covers 17 residues. The CDR3 DNA reads TGTGCCAGCAGGCCTACCCTAGGTGGCGGGCTCACAGATACGCAGTATTTT. This codes for CASRPTLGGGLTDTQYF. Complete variable domain (other parts from reference TRBV28 and TRBJ2-3): DVKVTQSSRYLVKRTGEKVFLECVQDMDHENMFWYRQDPGLGLRLIYFSYDVKMKEKGDIPEGYSVSREKKERFSLILESASTNQTSMYLCASRPTLGGGLTDTQYFGPGTRLTVL.

This clonotype was counted between two and nine times. V and J are TRBV12-3 or TRBV12-4 and TRBJ2-3; perhaps TRBD2 as D (5 bases). V gave up 6 bases and J gave up 4 bases, with 14 bases separating them. The CDR3 covers 14 residues. CDR3 residues: CASSSSRDSDTQYF. The CDR3 nucleotides read TGTGCCAGCAGCTCGAGCCGGGATTCAGATACGCAGTATTTT.

The V gene is TRBV7-6, the J gene TRBJ2-3; D uncertain. V shed 4 bases and J shed 0 bases, with 8 bases lying between them. This CDR3 has 14 amino acids. The germline gives CDR1 SGHVS, CDR2 FNYEAQ. CDR3 DNA: TGTGCCAGCAGCTCCTTGACTAGCACAGATACGCAGTATTTT. As protein: CASSSLTSTDTQYF.

V usage is TRBV20-1 and J usage is TRBJ2-7, with 7 bases that match TRBD2. Germline V lookup: CDR1 DFQATT, CDR2 SNEGSKA (reference sequence). Trimming removed 3 bases from V and 3 bases from J; junction bases left unmatched: 8. The CDR3 loop spans 14 amino acids. This CDR3 reads CSARSPASGYEQYF. As DNA, the CDR3 is TGCAGTGCTAGGTCACCGGCTAGCGGCTACGAGCAGTACTTC.

This clonotype was seen a few times. The rearrangement uses TRBV6-5 and TRBJ2-1; 7 positions match TRBD1. This CDR3 spans 14 amino acids. Germline V gene lookup returns CDR1 MNHEY and CDR2 SVGAGI. J gave up 4 bases and V 4 bases, and 4 bases lay outside the gene matches. For the CDR3, the DNA is TGTGCCAGCAGTTTCCTGACAGGGTACAATGAGCAGTTCTTC. Its protein product is CASSFLTGYNEQFF.

This clonotype was counted at least ten times. The chain joins TRBV7-9 to TRBJ2-1; the D is unclear. The ends were cut back, 2 bases at V and 0 bases at J, with 11 bases in the middle. Germline V gives CDR1 SEHNR, CDR2 FQNEAQ (reference sequence). This CDR3 is 16 amino acids long. In DNA form, the CDR3 reads TGTGCCAGCAGCTTAAGTGGAAGTAGCTCCTACAATGAGCAGTTCTTC. This sequence encodes CASSLSGSSSYNEQFF.

This clonotype was recorded many times. The CDR3 protein is CASSGSTGLISYEQYF. The CDR3 bases are TGCGCCAGCAGCGGATCGACAGGGCTGATCTCCTACGAGCAGTACTTC. The chain combines TRBV5-1 with TRBJ2-7; 7 nucleotides agree with TRBD1. Germline CDR1 reads SGHRS; CDR2 reads YFSETQ. With V trimmed by 4 bases and J by 0 bases, 10 bases remained unmatched. The length of the CDR3 is 16 residues.

This clonotype appeared many times. The genes are TRBV6-2 or TRBV6-3 and TRBJ2-7, with D perhaps being TRBD1 or TRBD2 (5 bases each). CDR1 MNHEY and CDR2 SVGEGT come from the germline V gene. Trimming pared 2 bases from V and 5 bases from J, leaving 25 bases between. The CDR3 has 18 amino acids. The CDR3 is CASSYARWGPGAIDEQYV. CDR3 bases: TGTGCCAGCAGTTACGCGCGCTGGGGCCCCGGGGCCATAGACGAGCAGTACGTC.

This clonotype was picked up a small number of times. The chain couples TRBV29-1 to TRBJ2-7, with 8 bases matching TRBD1. Germline V CDR1 and CDR2: SQVTM, ANQGSEA. V lost 3 bases and J lost 5; bases outside the gene matches: 6. This CDR3 contains 13 residues. The CDR3 is CSVDDRGSDEQYF. CDR3 in DNA: TGCAGCGTTGACGACAGGGGTAGCGACGAGCAGTACTTC.

This clonotype occurred a few times. The rearrangement uses TRBV4-1 and TRBJ2-7, with D perhaps matching TRBD1 (5 bases). Germline CDR1 reads MGHRA; CDR2 reads YSYEKL. Between the trimmed V and J ends, which lost 2 bases and 0 bases, there was a span of 5 bases. The CDR3 consists of 13 residues. The CDR3 DNA sequence: TGCGCCAGCAGCCAAAGGGGCTCCTACGAGCAGTACTTC. Residues: CASSQRGSYEQYF.

The chain joins TRBV13 to TRBJ2-1; 9 nucleotides agree with TRBD1. V gave up 1 base and J gave up 0 bases; unmatched junction bases: 4. The germline V gene encodes CDR1 PRHDT and CDR2 FYEKMQ (reference sequence). This CDR3 is 17 amino acids long. The CDR3 spells CASSLVGQGISYNEQFF. CDR3 nucleotides: TGTGCCAGCAGCTTAGTGGGACAGGGAATCTCCTACAATGAGCAGTTCTTC.

At least ten counts were recorded for this clonotype. This chain connects TRBV29-1 to TRBJ2-2; D remains unclear. The CDR3 sequence is 17 residues long. V was trimmed by 0 bases and J by 5 bases, leaving 19 bases between them. CDR1 and CDR2 from the germline V gene are SQVTM and ANQGSEA. This CDR3 reads CSVEDTNRVEKTGELFF. In nucleotides, the CDR3 is TGCAGCGTTGAAGATACGAATCGGGTAGAGAAGACCGGGGAGCTGTTTTTT.

This clonotype was counted between two and nine times. The chain has TRBV25-1 and TRBJ2-7; 11 positions agree with TRBD1. The germline CDR1 and CDR2 sequences are MGHDK and SYGVNS. With V trimmed by 4 bases and J by 7 bases, 15 bases remained unmatched. CDR3 length: 17 residues. The CDR3 DNA reads as TGTGCCAGCAGTGGGACCCACAGGACAGGGGGCTTTGAGGAGCAGTACTTC. Translation: CASSGTHRTGGFEEQYF.

This clonotype was recorded a few times. The V and J genes are TRBV7-9 and TRBJ2-5; TRBD2 might be the D (7 bases). Germline V gene sequence: CDR1 SEHNR, CDR2 FQNEAQ (reference sequence). The CDR3 runs 17 residues. V dropped 1 base and J dropped 4 bases, with 19 bases sitting between them. The DNA of the CDR3 is TGTGCCAGCAGCTTAGTGGGGCACGGGGGGCGCGGAGAGACCCAGTACTTC. Protein: CASSLVGHGGRGETQYF. The full variable domain, in which reference TRBV7-9 and TRBJ2-5 provide the parts outside the CDR3, is DTGVSQNPRHKITKRGQNVTFRCDPISEHNRLYWYRQTLGQGPEFLTYFQNEAQLEKSRLLSDRFSAERPKGSFSTLEIQRTEQGDSAMYLCASSLVGHGGRGETQYFGPGTRLLVL.

The chain employs TRBV6-1 and TRBJ2-3; either TRBD1 or TRBD2 may fit D (5 bases each). This CDR3 region has 17 residues. In germline, CDR1 is MNHNS, CDR2 SASEGT. Trimming pared 5 bases from V and 1 base from J, leaving 19 bases between. CDR3 sequence reads: CASSRIPTGGGTDTQYF. CDR3 DNA: TGTGCCAGCAGTCGAATACCAACAGGAGGCGGCACAGATACGCAGTATTTT.

The chain recombines TRBV7-3 with TRBJ2-1; D is possibly TRBD1 or TRBD2 (6 bases each). Germline values: CDR1 SGHTA, CDR2 FQGTGA. V gave up 5 bases and J gave up 8 bases, with 19 bases separating them. CDR3 length: 15 residues. The CDR3 sequence: CASSPQGGGIDEQFF. The DNA for the CDR3 is TGTGCCAGCAGCCCCCAAGGAGGGGGAATTGATGAGCAGTTCTTC.

The chain links TRBV2 to TRBJ2-1; 13 positions match TRBD2. The length of the CDR3 is 16 residues. The junction had 8 bases not matched to a gene; V was cut back by 4 bases and J by 8 bases. Germline V CDR1 and CDR2: SNHLY, FYNNEI. CDR3 loop: CASSVGLAGVIYEQFF. DNA for the CDR3: TGTGCCAGCAGTGTCGGACTAGCGGGGGTTATATATGAGCAGTTCTTC.

The chain has TRBV27 and TRBJ2-3; 9 bases line up with TRBD1. Germline values: CDR1 MNHEY, CDR2 SMNVEV (reference sequence). CDR3 size: 15 residues. Losses at the gene ends were 7 bases for V and 3 bases for J; bases not matched to a gene: 8. Here the CDR3 reads CASKHRDRVTDTQYF. DNA of the CDR3: TGTGCCAGCAAGCATCGGGACAGGGTGACAGATACGCAGTATTTT.

A remark on this clonotype: An end of the junction does not agree with germline; a read error may underlie this. This chain links TRBV11-2 with TRBJ1-3; no firm D call. This CDR3 region has 15 residues. Germline V CDR1 and CDR2: SGHAT, FQNNGV. The CDR3 DNA follows: TGTGCCAGCAGCTTAGCGTCCGTTTCTGGGAACACCATATATTTT. Translated, it gives CASSLASVSGNTIYF.

This clonotype has just a few counts. CDR3 region: CASSRIMSPPVAINEQFF. The CDR3 region has the DNA TGTGCCAGCAGCCGAATTATGTCACCCCCTGTAGCTATCAATGAGCAGTTCTTC. This chain joins TRBV11-2 and TRBJ2-1; D is undetermined. CDR3 length: 18 amino acids. V was cut by 5 bases and J by 6 bases, with 26 bases left in between. The germline V gene encodes CDR1 SGHAT and CDR2 FQNNGV. Supplemented by reference TRBV11-2 and TRBJ2-1, the full variable domain reads EAGVAQSPRYKIIEKRQSVAFWCNPISGHATLYWYQQILGQGPKLLIQFQNNGVVDDSQLPKDRFSAERLKGVDSTLKIQPAKLEDSAVYLCASSRIMSPPVAINEQFFGPGTRLTVL.

J is TRBJ2-4 and V is TRBV5-5, with no clear D. This CDR3 spans 15 amino acids. V lost 4 bases and J lost 8, with 19 bases in between. CDR1 and CDR2 from the germline V gene are SGHKS and YYEKEE (reference sequence). CDR3 region: CASSPPAGTIDIQYF. The CDR3 DNA reads TGTGCCAGCAGCCCCCCGGCCGGTACCATAGACATTCAGTACTTC.

This clonotype was counted between two and nine times. The genes are TRBV9 and TRBJ1-1; D gene ambiguous. The germline V gene encodes CDR1 SGDLS and CDR2 YYNGEE. The CDR3 covers 11 residues. The V and J ends lost 4 bases and 11 bases respectively, with 12 bases between them. The CDR3 coding sequence is TGTGCCAGCAGCCCCGGGATAGGTGCTTTCTTT. Translating it yields CASSPGIGAFF. Complete variable domain (other parts from reference TRBV9 and TRBJ1-1): DSGVTQTPKHLITATGQRVTLRCSPRSGDLSVYWYQQSLDQGLQFLIQYYNGEERAKGNILERFSAQQFPDLHSELNLSSLELGDSALYFCASSPGIGAFFGQGTRLTVV.

A few counts support this clonotype. This chain joins TRBV4-1 and TRBJ1-1, with 8 bases that match TRBD1. J was trimmed by 7 bases and V by 2 bases; bases with no gene match: 3. Germline V gene sequence: CDR1 MGHRA, CDR2 YSYEKL. The CDR3 extends over 13 amino acids. CDR3 in DNA: TGCGCCAGCAGCCAAAACAGGGGGGTTGAAGCTTTCTTT. Translation: CASSQNRGVEAFF.

For this clonotype: A clone one base away is much larger, so this may be a read error. The chain recombines TRBV3-1 with TRBJ2-2; a weak D match, TRBD1 (5 bases). This CDR3 spans 17 amino acids. The V gene's germline CDR1 is LGHDT and CDR2 YNNKEL (reference sequence). V was pared by 7 bases and J by 0 bases, with 18 bases between. CDR3 in DNA: TGTGCCAGCACCCAGGAGTCAGACAGACCGAACACCGGGGAGCTGTTTTTT. This gives the protein CASTQESDRPNTGELFF.

This clonotype was seen only a few times. The V call is TRBV27, the J call TRBJ2-3; TRBD2 agrees at 9 bases. After removal of 1 base from V and 2 bases from J, the junction contained 13 bases not matched to a gene. This CDR3 has 19 amino acids. Germline-derived CDR1 and CDR2 are MNHEY and SMNVEV (reference sequence). The CDR3 reads CASSLYIAGEGGDTDTQYF. In DNA, the CDR3 is TGTGCCAGCAGTTTATATATAGCGGGAGAGGGAGGGGACACAGATACGCAGTATTTT.